In this sample, the clone carrying this TCR beta chain turned up a few times. The antigen is unknown. The PCR employed 60 Vbeta primers together with 13 Jbeta primers. The repertoire was sequenced with immunoSEQ multiplex PCR; TCRdb's copy has only in-frame clones and lacks some. The sample lists about 140,000 clones; 73% were seen once. The CDR3 is made up of 12 amino acids. Germline trimming cut 5 bases from V and 11 bases from J; bases unmatched to any gene: 7. Germline CDR1 is LNHDA and CDR2 is SQIVND (reference sequence). This sample was taken from a study of cytomegalovirus exposure and HLA in healthy donors. For the study at large: Among about 400 genotyped donors, about 80% fell in the Caucasian-associated ancestry cluster.

Study-level points and caveats: Analyzed later, most CMV-associated TCR beta chains appeared HLA-restricted. Earlier analysis looked at TCR beta V segments, and most were productive about 90% or about 30% of the time. Later on, an analysis tied over 15,000 TCR beta sequences to HLA alleles at 0.05 false discovery rate.

This receptor was obtained from a middle-aged woman in good health and CMV-seronegative. Material: PBMCs. The chain has TRBV19 and TRBJ1-1; 8 bases fit TRBD1. CDR3 sequence: CASSWSRDRAFF. CDR3 DNA: TGTGCCAGTAGTTGGAGCAGGGACAGGGCTTTCTTT.